This T cell receptor beta chain was captured in a study of blood T cell repertoires in COVID-19 (dated by TCRdb to 2020 to 2021). About the full investigation: Collaborator samples came from the United States, Italy and Spain and covered acute and convalescent phases of COVID-19. Where available, HLA class I and class II types were obtained from metadata supplied by the sample provider rather than from assay-based typing. Sample metadata almost always included a de-identified subject ID, COVID-19 status, age in years and sex. Deeply sampled blood TCRbeta repertoires from subjects exposed to, actively infected with, or recovered from COVID-19 were included in the dataset. The repertoires were released in a freely available public database meant as a resource for research on the immune response to SARS-CoV-2. The material from the prospective study consisted of cDNA or gDNA derived from T cells, B-cell-depleted T cells, or PBMCs. Samples came from the ongoing ImmuneRACE study (first 160 participants) plus 1,254 subjects from 6 global collaborators. The paper's findings and limits, for the study overall: Clinical and demographic metadata were provided uncurated, with the amount varying by source and participant.

TCRbeta CDR3 regions were amplified from genomic DNA using the immunoSEQ Assay, a bias-controlled multiplex PCR. As for how the authors treated the data: The number of nucleated cells in each sample was estimated by amplification of reference gene primers within the assay. Sequence reads were collapsed and filtered to measure the absolute abundance of every unique TCRbeta CDR3 rearrangement. For each sample, productive Simpson clonality was calculated by taking the square root of Simpson's diversity index across productive rearrangements. TCRdb re-hosts the immuneACCESS table, in-frame sequences only. Its copies lack some clones; in the studies checked, an unresolved V gene accounts for under half of them, and the cause for the rest is not known. The DNA gave D and trimming, while V, J and clone size come from that table. Counted in this sample were fewer than 200,000 clones; 88% of them appeared once. The ten most abundant clones make up 20% to 30% of the sample.

Comment on this clone: Which antigen it targets is not known. Per-base qualities were not stored, and no clone one base away is much larger.

The collaborating institutions used their own protocols to collect whole blood in K2EDTA tubes. For TCRbeta analysis, collaborators shipped samples in one of three forms: frozen whole blood, isolated PBMCs, or DNA extracted from either of those sample types. The CDR3 covers 14 residues, taking in both the cysteine and the phenylalanine. The read is trimmed to its CDR3 DNA, 42 bases read in frame from base 1. Relative to germline, V is 10 bases shorter and J is 8 bases shorter, with 18 bases between their ends. CDR1 LNHDA and CDR2 SQIVND are derived from the germline V gene (reference sequence). Rearrangement joined TRBV19 to TRBJ1-6; TRBD1 is perhaps the D gene, given 6 matching bases. The receptor was isolated from a man between 60 and 75 years old with acute or convalescent COVID-19. The sample was peripheral blood. For the CDR3, the sequence is CATRGERLDSPLHF. Read as DNA, the sequence is TGTGCCACCAGGGGAGAAAGGCTGGATTCACCCCTCCACTTT. The reference TRBV19 and TRBJ1-6 proteins fill in what lies around the CDR3, so the full variable domain reads DGGITQSPKYLFRKEGQNVTLSCEQNLNHDAMYWYRQDPGQGLRLIYYSQIVNDFQKGDIAEGYSVSREKKESFPLTVTSAQKNPTAFYLCATRGERLDSPLHFGNGTRLTVT.